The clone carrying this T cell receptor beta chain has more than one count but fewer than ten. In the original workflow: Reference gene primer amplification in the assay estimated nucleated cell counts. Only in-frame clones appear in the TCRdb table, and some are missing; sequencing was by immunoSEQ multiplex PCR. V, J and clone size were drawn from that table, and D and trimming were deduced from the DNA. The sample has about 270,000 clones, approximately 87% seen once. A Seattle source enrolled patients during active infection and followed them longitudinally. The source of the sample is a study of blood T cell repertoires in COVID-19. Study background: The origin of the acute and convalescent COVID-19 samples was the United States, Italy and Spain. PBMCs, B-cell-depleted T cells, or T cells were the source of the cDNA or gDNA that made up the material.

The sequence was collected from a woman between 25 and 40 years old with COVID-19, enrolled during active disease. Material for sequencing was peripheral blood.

Here the CDR3 reads CAWSVGTGLDEQYF. The CDR3, as DNA: TGTGCCTGGAGTGTAGGGACAGGGCTGGACGAGCAGTACTTC. J is TRBJ2-7 and V is TRBV30; 9 nucleotides align to TRBD1. The length of the CDR3 is 14 residues. Trimming removed 0 bases from V and 5 bases from J; junction bases left unmatched: 5. CDR1 is GTSNPN and CDR2 is SVGIG in the germline V gene (reference sequence).